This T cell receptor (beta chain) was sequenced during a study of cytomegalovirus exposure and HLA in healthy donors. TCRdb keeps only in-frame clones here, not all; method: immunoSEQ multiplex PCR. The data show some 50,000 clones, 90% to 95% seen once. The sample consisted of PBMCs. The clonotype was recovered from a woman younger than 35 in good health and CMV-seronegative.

CDR3 coding DNA: TGTGCCAGCAGTTACGCCCCAGGGGAGTTCGGTCAGCCCCAGCATTTT. Translated: CASSYAPGEFGQPQHF. The rearrangement uses TRBV6-5 and TRBJ1-5; tentatively, D is TRBD1 (6 bases). V lost 2 bases to trimming and J lost 6 bases, with 17 bases between them. The CDR3 loop spans 16 amino acids. In germline, CDR1 is MNHEY, CDR2 SVGAGI.